The rows below give T cell receptor beta chains drawn from one sample of a study of cytomegalovirus exposure and HLA in healthy donors. The protocol was immunoSEQ multiplex PCR, while the TCRdb copy is restricted to in-frame clones and leaves out a portion. The sample has about 130,000 clones, around 70% seen once. Sequencing was carried out using PBMCs. The receptors were sampled from a woman aged 60-75 years in good health and CMV-seropositive. CDR3s include the opening cysteine and the closing phenylalanine or tryptophan. The order of the fields is J gene, clone size, V gene, D gene, CDR3 protein, CDR3 DNA. A D gene is named only where the DNA matches it firmly. Part of the rows lack a size; the others show once, few, many or a class for expanded clones.

TRBJ2-7 | few | TRBV15 | - | CATSRDPLSGEQYF | TGTGCCACCAGCAGAGATCCCCTTAGTGGCGAGCAGTACTTC
TRBJ2-7 | - | TRBV7-2 | TRBD1 | CASSFIGTGGYEQYF | TGTGCCAGCAGCTTTATCGGCACAGGGGGCTACGAGCAGTACTTC
TRBJ2-3 | - | TRBV19 | - | CASSPVTGTDTQYF | TGTGCCAGTAGTCCTGTTACAGGGACAGATACGCAGTATTTT
TRBJ2-5 | few | TRBV14 | - | CASSRGLQETQYF | TGTGCCAGCAGCCGGGGACTTCAAGAGACCCAGTACTTC
TRBJ2-1 | few | TRBV20-1 | - | CSAKGNEQFF | TGCAGTGCTAAGGGGAATGAGCAGTTCTTC
TRBJ1-1 | - | TRBV2 | - | CASSVPTDNTEAFF | TGTGCCAGCAGTGTCCCGACAGACAACACTGAAGCTTTCTTT
TRBJ2-5 | - | TRBV4-1 | - | CASSQEAASGTQYF | TGCGCCAGCAGCCAAGAGGCCGCCTCTGGGACCCAGTACTTC
TRBJ1-4 | - | TRBV19 | TRBD1 | CASTTDRGLHEKLFF | TGTGCCAGTACCACGGACAGGGGGCTTCATGAAAAACTGTTTTTT
TRBJ1-4 | - | TRBV18 | TRBD1 | CASSRGTAGEKLFF | TGTGCCAGCTCACGGGGGACAGCCGGAGAAAAACTGTTTTTT
TRBJ2-5 | - | TRBV5-8 | TRBD2 | CASEAGGETQYF | TGTGCCAGCGAGGCGGGGGGGGAGACCCAGTACTTC
TRBJ1-3 | few | TRBV9 | - | CASSRDGVSGNTIYF | TGTGCCAGCAGCCGGGATGGGGTATCTGGAAACACCATATATTTT
TRBJ2-1 | - | TRBV27 | TRBD2 | CASSLLAGYNEQFF | TGTGCCAGCAGTTTACTAGCGGGGTACAATGAGCAGTTCTTC
TRBJ2-7 | - | TRBV28 | - | CASSPTGPNYEQYF | TGTGCCAGCAGTCCGACAGGCCCCAACTACGAGCAGTACTTC
TRBJ1-5 | - | TRBV2 | - | CASSSAQQNQPQHF | TGTGCCAGCAGTAGCGCCCAACAAAATCAGCCCCAGCATTTT
TRBJ2-7 | - | TRBV7-9 | TRBD1 | CASSSMTGSYEQYF | TGTGCCAGCAGCTCAATGACAGGGAGCTACGAGCAGTACTTC
TRBJ1-5 | - | TRBV19 | - | CASSRGQFSNQPQHF | TGTGCCAGTAGTAGGGGCCAGTTTAGCAATCAGCCCCAGCATTTT
TRBJ2-7 | few | TRBV6-5 | TRBD2 | CASRVSGDLNGEQYF | TGTGCCAGCAGGGTTAGCGGGGACCTTAACGGCGAGCAGTACTTC
TRBJ1-3 | - | TRBV18 | - | CASSPQSGGSGNTIYF | TGTGCCAGCTCCCCTCAGTCGGGGGGCTCTGGAAACACCATATATTTT
TRBJ2-2 | few | TRBV5-1 | TRBD2 | CASAPSGGPGELFF | TGCGCCAGCGCTCCAAGCGGGGGGCCCGGGGAGCTGTTTTTT
TRBJ1-2 | - | TRBV29-1 | - | CSVGPRGGGYTF | TGCAGCGTTGGGCCGAGGGGAGGCGGCTACACCTTC
TRBJ2-3 | - | TRBV5-1 | TRBD1 | CASSLRQGASTDTQYF | TGCGCCAGCAGCTTGAGACAGGGGGCGAGCACAGATACGCAGTATTTT
TRBJ2-1 | few | TRBV10-1 | - | CASSKGPYNEQFF | TGCGCCAGCAGTAAGGGGCCCTACAATGAGCAGTTCTTC
TRBJ2-7 | - | TRBV5-5 | TRBD2 | CASSSAGGMGNEQYF | TGTGCCAGCAGCTCGGCGGGGGGGATGGGAAATGAGCAGTACTTC
TRBJ1-2 | - | TRBV4-1 | - | CASSQEAPSPGYTF | TGCGCCAGCAGCCAAGAGGCTCCATCTCCTGGCTACACCTTC
TRBJ2-7 | - | TRBV10-3 | TRBD2 | CAISQGPGLAGYNSYEQYF | TGTGCCATCAGCCAGGGCCCGGGACTAGCGGGGTATAACTCCTACGAGCAGTACTTC
TRBJ1-1 | - | TRBV7-2 | - | CASSLRLNTEAFF | TGTGCCAGCAGCTTACGGTTAAACACTGAAGCTTTCTTT
TRBJ1-1 | once | TRBV6-5 | - | CASSDDSLNTEAFF | TGTGCCAGCAGTGATGACAGCCTTAACACTGAAGCTTTCTTT
TRBJ2-4 | - | TRBV7-9 | - | CASSKGGTVAKNIQYF | TGTGCCAGCAGTAAGGGGGGGACTGTAGCCAAAAACATTCAGTACTTC
TRBJ2-5 | - | TRBV4-1 | TRBD2 | CASSKRVAGVQETQYF | TGCGCCAGCAGCAAAAGGGTAGCGGGGGTTCAAGAGACCCAGTACTTC
TRBJ1-2 | - | TRBV10-3 | TRBD1 | CAISELQGANGYTF | TGTGCCATCAGTGAGCTACAGGGGGCGAACGGCTACACCTTC
TRBJ1-2 | - | TRBV7-2 | TRBD1 | CASSLAPGQTHAYGYTF | TGTGCCAGCAGCTTAGCCCCGGGACAGACCCACGCCTATGGCTACACCTTC
TRBJ2-7 | - | TRBV5-1 | - | CASSLGTPPYEQYF | TGCGCCAGCAGCTTAGGGACTCCCCCCTACGAGCAGTACTTC
TRBJ2-3 | - | TRBV5-1 | TRBD1 | CASSLDGTGGTDTQYF | TGCGCCAGCAGCTTGGATGGGACAGGGGGCACAGATACGCAGTATTTT
TRBJ1-3 | - | TRBV9 | TRBD1 | CASSVGSGGDGNTIYF | TGTGCCAGCAGCGTAGGTTCAGGGGGCGATGGAAACACCATATATTTT
TRBJ2-2 | few | TRBV5-1 | TRBD1 | CASSQIPGQTNTGELFF | TGCGCCAGCAGCCAGATACCGGGACAGACTAACACCGGGGAGCTGTTTTTT
TRBJ2-1 | - | TRBV4-1 | - | CASSQEVGGTYNEQFF | TGCGCCAGCAGCCAAGAGGTAGGCGGGACCTACAATGAGCAGTTCTTC
TRBJ1-5 | - | TRBV2 | - | CASSEARVGKPQHF | TGTGCCAGCAGTGAAGCGCGGGTAGGGAAGCCCCAGCATTTT
TRBJ2-5 | - | TRBV13 | TRBD1 | CASSLDREETQYF | TGTGCCAGCAGCTTGGACAGGGAAGAGACCCAGTACTTC
TRBJ1-2 | once | TRBV6-5 | TRBD1 | CASSLRRTGKGYGYTF | TGTGCCAGCAGTTTGCGACGGACAGGGAAGGGGTATGGCTACACCTTC
TRBJ1-2 | many | TRBV6-1 | - | CASSATFSLRAGGYTF | TGTGCCAGCAGTGCGACCTTCAGTTTAAGAGCGGGAGGCTACACCTTC
TRBJ2-5 | - | TRBV6-6 | TRBD1 | CASRAAGTGGETQYF | TGTGCCAGCAGGGCTGCCGGGACAGGGGGAGAGACCCAGTACTTC
TRBJ1-2 | - | TRBV25-1 | - | CASLTGPVVNPSNYGYTF | TGTGCCAGCTTAACAGGGCCCGTGGTTAACCCCTCAAACTATGGCTACACCTTC
TRBJ1-5 | few | TRBV19 | - | CASSIGTGKQPQHF | TGTGCCAGTAGTATAGGAACAGGTAAACAGCCCCAGCATTTT
TRBJ1-6 | - | TRBV5-1 | TRBD1 | CASSVQGSSSPLHF | TGCGCCAGCAGCGTACAGGGGAGTAGTTCACCCCTCCACTTT
TRBJ1-1 | - | TRBV7-8 | - | CASREGNTEAFF | TGTGCCAGCAGGGAGGGGAACACTGAAGCTTTCTTT
TRBJ2-1 | - | TRBV19 | TRBD2 | CASTVSGANLYNEQFF | TGTGCCAGTACCGTTAGCGGGGCCAACCTATACAATGAGCAGTTCTTC
TRBJ1-2 | - | TRBV28 | - | CASSNPSQRGYTF | TGTGCCAGCAGCAACCCCTCGCAGCGGGGCTACACCTTC
TRBJ2-7 | - | TRBV5-1 | - | CASSPDPGNGDSYEQYF | TGCGCCAGCAGCCCTGACCCTGGGAACGGGGACTCCTACGAGCAGTACTTC
TRBJ2-1 | few | TRBV5-1 | TRBD1 | CASSLGGTGTYNEQFF | TGCGCCAGCAGCTTGGGTGGGACAGGGACCTACAATGAGCAGTTCTTC
TRBJ1-1 | - | TRBV5-1 | TRBD1 | CASSPQGADTEAFF | TGCGCCAGCAGCCCGCAGGGGGCGGACACTGAAGCTTTCTTT
TRBJ1-5 | - | TRBV7-6 | TRBD1 | CASSFWTGWPQHF | TGTGCCAGCAGCTTTTGGACAGGATGGCCCCAGCATTTT
TRBJ1-2 | - | TRBV13 | TRBD1 | CASSLGQGVDYGYTF | TGTGCCAGCAGCTTAGGCCAGGGGGTTGACTATGGCTACACCTTC